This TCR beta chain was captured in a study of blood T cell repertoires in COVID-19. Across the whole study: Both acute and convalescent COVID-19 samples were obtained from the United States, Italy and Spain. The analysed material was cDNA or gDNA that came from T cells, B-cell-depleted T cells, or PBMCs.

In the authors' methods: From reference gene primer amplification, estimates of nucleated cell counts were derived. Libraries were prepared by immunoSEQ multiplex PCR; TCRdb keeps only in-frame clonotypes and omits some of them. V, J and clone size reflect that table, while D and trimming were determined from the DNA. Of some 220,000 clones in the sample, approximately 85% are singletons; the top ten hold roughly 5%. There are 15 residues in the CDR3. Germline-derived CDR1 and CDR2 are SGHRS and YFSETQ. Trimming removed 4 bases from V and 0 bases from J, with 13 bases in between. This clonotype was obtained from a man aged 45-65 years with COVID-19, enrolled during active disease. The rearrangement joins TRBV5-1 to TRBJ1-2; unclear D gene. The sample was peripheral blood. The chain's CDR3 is CASSLATVTNYGYTF. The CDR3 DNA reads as TGCGCCAGCAGCCTAGCTACAGTCACTAACTATGGCTACACCTTC.